Listed below are T cell receptor beta chains from one sample, sequenced in a study of blood T cell repertoires in COVID-19. The method was immunoSEQ multiplex PCR; TCRdb's version includes in-frame clones alone and lacks a portion of them. The sample yields around 76,000 clones, approximately 85% seen once. The sequenced sample was peripheral blood. These receptors were taken from a man older than 75 with acute or convalescent COVID-19. Both conserved end residues are part of each CDR3. The order of the fields is clone size, J gene, D gene, CDR3 length, V gene, CDR3 DNA, CDR3 protein. A D gene is named only where the DNA matches it firmly. The size field is filled for only some rows; it gives once, few, many or a size class.

size: .; J: TRBJ2-2; D: TRBD2; length: 14; V: TRBV6-5; DNA: TGTGCCAGCACCCCTCTGCGGGGGGCCGGGGAGCTGTTTTTT; CDR3: CASTPLRGAGELFF
size: .; J: TRBJ1-1; D: TRBD1; length: 14; V: TRBV5-4; DNA: TGTGCCAGCAGCTCATGGACAGGAAACACTGAAGCTTTCTTT; CDR3: CASSSWTGNTEAFF
size: .; J: TRBJ2-6; D: .; length: 15; V: TRBV5-1; DNA: TGCGCCAGCAGGAAAGGGGTCTCTGGGGCCAACGTCCTGACTTTC; CDR3: CASRKGVSGANVLTF
size: many; J: TRBJ2-1; D: TRBD2; length: 15; V: TRBV7-6; DNA: TGTGCCAGCAGCCTCGGGACTAGCGGCTACAATGAGCAGTTCTTC; CDR3: CASSLGTSGYNEQFF
size: .; J: TRBJ2-3; D: .; length: 17; V: TRBV5-4; DNA: TGTGCCAGCAGCCCCCAAGTGACAGTTCTCATAACAGATACGCAGTATTTT; CDR3: CASSPQVTVLITDTQYF
size: .; J: TRBJ2-3; D: TRBD2; length: 14; V: TRBV10-3; DNA: TGTGCCATCAGGACTAGCGGGAGCACAGATACGCAGTATTTT; CDR3: CAIRTSGSTDTQYF
size: few; J: TRBJ1-2; D: TRBD1; length: 13; V: TRBV6-2/TRBV6-3; DNA: TGTGCCAGCAGTTACGACAGGGCGTATGGCTACACCTTC; CDR3: CASSYDRAYGYTF
size: .; J: TRBJ1-5; D: .; length: 15; V: TRBV28; DNA: TGTGCCAGCAGCCCGAGGGGGGGCGGCAATCAGCCCCAGCATTTT; CDR3: CASSPRGGGNQPQHF
size: .; J: TRBJ2-2; D: TRBD2; length: 13; V: TRBV3-1/TRBV3-2; DNA: TGTGCCAGCACCCCAGGACTAGCCGGGGAGCTGTTTTTT; CDR3: CASTPGLAGELFF
size: .; J: TRBJ2-5; D: TRBD2; length: 16; V: TRBV5-1; DNA: TGCGCCAGCAGCTTGGTTTTAGCGGGAGGAGGAGAGACCCAGTACTTC; CDR3: CASSLVLAGGGETQYF
size: .; J: TRBJ2-7; D: .; length: 16; V: TRBV19; DNA: TGTGCCAGTAGTACTCCGGAACTTCAGGGATTCTACGAGCAGTACTTC; CDR3: CASSTPELQGFYEQYF
size: .; J: TRBJ2-2; D: TRBD2; length: 15; V: TRBV5-4; DNA: TGTGCCAGCAGCTTGGTCAGCGGGGCCACCGGGGAGCTGTTTTTT; CDR3: CASSLVSGATGELFF
size: .; J: TRBJ2-7; D: .; length: 15; V: TRBV5-1; DNA: TGCGCCAGCAGCCTTCCCCCGGGACTCAAGGCCGAGCAGTACTTC; CDR3: CASSLPPGLKAEQYF
size: .; J: TRBJ2-5; D: TRBD2; length: 13; V: TRBV7-2; DNA: TGTGCCAGCCGGCAGGGAGGGCAAGAGACCCAGTACTTC; CDR3: CASRQGGQETQYF